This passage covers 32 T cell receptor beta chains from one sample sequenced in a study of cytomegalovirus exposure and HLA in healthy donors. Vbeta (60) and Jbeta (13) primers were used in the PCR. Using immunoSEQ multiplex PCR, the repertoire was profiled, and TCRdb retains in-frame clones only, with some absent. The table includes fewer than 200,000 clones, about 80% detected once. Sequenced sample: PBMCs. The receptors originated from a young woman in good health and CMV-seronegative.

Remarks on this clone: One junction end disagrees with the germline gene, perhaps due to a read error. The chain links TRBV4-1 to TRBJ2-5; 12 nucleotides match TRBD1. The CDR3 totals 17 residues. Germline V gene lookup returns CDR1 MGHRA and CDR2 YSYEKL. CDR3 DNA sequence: TGCGCCAGCAGCCAAGTGGGGACAGGGGGCGAACAAGAGACCCGGTACTTC. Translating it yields CASSQVGTGGEQETRYF.

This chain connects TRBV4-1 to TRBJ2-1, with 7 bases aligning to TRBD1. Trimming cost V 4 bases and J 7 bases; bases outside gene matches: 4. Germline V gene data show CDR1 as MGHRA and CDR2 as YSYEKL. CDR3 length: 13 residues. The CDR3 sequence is CASSLIQGNEQFF. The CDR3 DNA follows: TGCGCCAGCAGCCTGATACAGGGGAATGAGCAGTTCTTC.

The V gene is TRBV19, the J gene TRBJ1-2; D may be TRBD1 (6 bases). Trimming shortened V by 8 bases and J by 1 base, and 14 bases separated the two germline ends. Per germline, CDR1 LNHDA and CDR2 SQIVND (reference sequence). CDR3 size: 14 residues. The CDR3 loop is CASSLRTVNYGYTF. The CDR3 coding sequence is TGTGCCAGTTCTTTAAGGACAGTTAACTATGGCTACACCTTC. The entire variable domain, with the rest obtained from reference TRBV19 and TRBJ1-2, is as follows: DGGITQSPKYLFRKEGQNVTLSCEQNLNHDAMYWYRQDPGQGLRLIYYSQIVNDFQKGDIAEGYSVSREKKESFPLTVTSAQKNPTAFYLCASSLRTVNYGYTFGSGTRLTVV.

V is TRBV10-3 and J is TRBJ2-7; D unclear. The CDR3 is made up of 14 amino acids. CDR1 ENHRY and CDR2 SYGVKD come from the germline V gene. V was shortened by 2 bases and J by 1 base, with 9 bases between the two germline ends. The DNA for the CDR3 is TGTGCCATCAGTGAGCTCCTCCTTTCCTACGAGCAGTACTTC. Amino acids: CAISELLLSYEQYF.

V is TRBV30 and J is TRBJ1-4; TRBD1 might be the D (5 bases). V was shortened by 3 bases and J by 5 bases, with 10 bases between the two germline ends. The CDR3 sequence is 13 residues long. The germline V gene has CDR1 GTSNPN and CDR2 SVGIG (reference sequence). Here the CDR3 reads CAWRTALNEKLFF. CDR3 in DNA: TGTGCCTGGAGGACAGCGCTCAATGAAAAACTGTTTTTT.

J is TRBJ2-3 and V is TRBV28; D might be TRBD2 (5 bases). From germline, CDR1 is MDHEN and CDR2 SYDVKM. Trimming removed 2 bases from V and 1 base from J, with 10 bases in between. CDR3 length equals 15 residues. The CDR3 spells CASSLPGTRTDTQYF. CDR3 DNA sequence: TGTGCCAGCAGTTTACCGGGAACCCGCACAGATACGCAGTATTTT.

The CDR3, as DNA: TGTGCCAGCAGCTTTCGGGGGGATGGCTACACCTTC. Its translation is CASSFRGDGYTF. J is TRBJ1-2 and V is TRBV7-2, with a tentative D call TRBD1 (5 bases). Germline values: CDR1 SGHTA, CDR2 FQGNSA. Trimming left V 3 bases short and J 6 bases short, with 8 bases between. The CDR3 loop spans 12 amino acids.

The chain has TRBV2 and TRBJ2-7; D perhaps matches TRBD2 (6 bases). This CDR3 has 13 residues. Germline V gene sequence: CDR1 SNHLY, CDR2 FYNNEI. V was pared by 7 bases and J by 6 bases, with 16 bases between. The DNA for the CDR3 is TGTGCCAGCACGGACTACCAGGTCGGCGAGCAGTACTTC. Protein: CASTDYQVGEQYF. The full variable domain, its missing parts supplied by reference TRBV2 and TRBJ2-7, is EPEVTQTPSHQVTQMGQEVILRCVPISNHLYFYWYRQILGQKVEFLVSFYNNEISEKSEIFDDQFSVERPDGSNFTLKIRSTKLEDSAMYFCASTDYQVGEQYFGPGTRLTVT.

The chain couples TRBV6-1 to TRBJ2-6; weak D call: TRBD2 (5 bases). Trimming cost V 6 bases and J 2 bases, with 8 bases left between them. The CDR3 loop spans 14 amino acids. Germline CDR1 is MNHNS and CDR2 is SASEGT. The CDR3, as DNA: TGTGCCAGCAGGGAGGTAGCTGGGGCCAACGTCCTGACTTTC. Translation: CASREVAGANVLTF.

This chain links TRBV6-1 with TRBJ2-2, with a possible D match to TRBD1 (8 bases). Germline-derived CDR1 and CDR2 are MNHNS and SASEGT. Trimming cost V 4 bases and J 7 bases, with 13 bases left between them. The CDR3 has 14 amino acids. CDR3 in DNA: TGTGCCAGCAGTGTACAGGGGGAGGGCGGGGAGCTGTTTTTT. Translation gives CASSVQGEGGELFF.

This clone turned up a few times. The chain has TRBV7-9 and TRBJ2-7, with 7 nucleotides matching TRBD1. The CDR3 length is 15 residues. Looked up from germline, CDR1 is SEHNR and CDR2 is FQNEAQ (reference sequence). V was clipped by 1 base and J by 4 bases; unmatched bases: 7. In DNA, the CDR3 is TGTGCCAGCAGCTTAGGCTGGGACAGACCATACGAGCAGTACTTC. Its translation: CASSLGWDRPYEQYF.

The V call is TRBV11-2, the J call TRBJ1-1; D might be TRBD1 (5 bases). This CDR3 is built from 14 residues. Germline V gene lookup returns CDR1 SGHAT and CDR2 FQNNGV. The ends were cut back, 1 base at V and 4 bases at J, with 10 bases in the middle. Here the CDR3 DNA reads TGTGCCAGCAGCTTAGCTCAGGGTGGCACTGAAGCTTTCTTT. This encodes CASSLAQGGTEAFF.

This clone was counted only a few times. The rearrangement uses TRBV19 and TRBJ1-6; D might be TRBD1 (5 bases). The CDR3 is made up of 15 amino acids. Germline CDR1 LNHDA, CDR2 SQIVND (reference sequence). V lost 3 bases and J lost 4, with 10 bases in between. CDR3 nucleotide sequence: TGTGCCAGTAGTATGGCCGGGGGTTATAATTCACCCCTCCACTTT. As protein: CASSMAGGYNSPLHF. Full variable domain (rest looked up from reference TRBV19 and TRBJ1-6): DGGITQSPKYLFRKEGQNVTLSCEQNLNHDAMYWYRQDPGQGLRLIYYSQIVNDFQKGDIAEGYSVSREKKESFPLTVTSAQKNPTAFYLCASSMAGGYNSPLHFGNGTRLTVT.

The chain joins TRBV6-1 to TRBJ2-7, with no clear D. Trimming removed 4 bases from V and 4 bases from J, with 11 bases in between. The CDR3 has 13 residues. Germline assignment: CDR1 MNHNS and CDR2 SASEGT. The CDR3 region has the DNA TGTGCCAGCAGTGGGCAGACATTTTACGAGCAGTACTTC. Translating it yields CASSGQTFYEQYF.

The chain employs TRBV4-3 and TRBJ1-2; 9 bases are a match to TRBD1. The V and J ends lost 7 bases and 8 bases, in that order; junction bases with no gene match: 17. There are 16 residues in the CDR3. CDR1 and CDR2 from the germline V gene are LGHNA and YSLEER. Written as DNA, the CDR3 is TGCGCCAGCACCAGAACCGGGACAGGGTCTATCTACGGCTACACCTTC. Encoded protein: CASTRTGTGSIYGYTF.

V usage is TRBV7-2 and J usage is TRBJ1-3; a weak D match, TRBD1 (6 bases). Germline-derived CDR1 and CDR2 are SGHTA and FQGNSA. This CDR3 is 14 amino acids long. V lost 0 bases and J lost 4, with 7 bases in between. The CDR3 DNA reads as TGTGCCAGCAGCTTAGCGACAGGCGGAAACACCATATATTTT. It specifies CASSLATGGNTIYF.

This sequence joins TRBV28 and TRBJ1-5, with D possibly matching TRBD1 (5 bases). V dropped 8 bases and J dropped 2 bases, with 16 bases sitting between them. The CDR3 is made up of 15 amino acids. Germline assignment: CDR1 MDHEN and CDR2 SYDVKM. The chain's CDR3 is CASPTGGGGNQPQHF. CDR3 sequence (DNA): TGTGCCAGCCCCACGGGGGGGGGTGGCAATCAGCCCCAGCATTTT.

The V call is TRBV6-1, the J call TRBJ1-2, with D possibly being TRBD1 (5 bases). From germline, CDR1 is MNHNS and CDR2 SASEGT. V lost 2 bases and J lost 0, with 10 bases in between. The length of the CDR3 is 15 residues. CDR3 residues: CASSERDFANYGYTF. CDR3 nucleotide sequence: TGTGCCAGCAGTGAACGGGACTTCGCTAACTATGGCTACACCTTC.

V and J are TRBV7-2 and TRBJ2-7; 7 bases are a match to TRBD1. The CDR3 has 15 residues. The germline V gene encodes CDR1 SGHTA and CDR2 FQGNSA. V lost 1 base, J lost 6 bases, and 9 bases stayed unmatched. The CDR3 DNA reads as TGTGCCAGCAGCTTAGAGACAGGGCTATTTTCCGAGCAGTACTTC. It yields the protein CASSLETGLFSEQYF.

CDR3 DNA sequence: TGCGCCAGCAGCTTGGCCTTCGAGCGGAATACGCAGTATTTT. This gives the protein CASSLAFERNTQYF. This sequence joins TRBV5-1 and TRBJ2-3; D possibly corresponds to TRBD2 (5 bases). Per the germline V gene, CDR1 is SGHRS and CDR2 is YFSETQ. Trimming left V 0 bases short and J 7 bases short, with 12 bases between. The CDR3 runs 14 residues.

CDR3 sequence: CASTPGGRQGLGYTF. CDR3 sequence (DNA): TGTGCCAGCACCCCCGGGGGACGACAGGGGCTGGGCTACACCTTC. This sequence joins TRBV2 and TRBJ1-2, with 8 bases lining up with TRBD1. Germline CDR1 and CDR2: SNHLY and FYNNEI. This CDR3 spans 15 amino acids. The junction had 15 bases not matched to a gene; V was cut back by 7 bases and J by 8 bases.

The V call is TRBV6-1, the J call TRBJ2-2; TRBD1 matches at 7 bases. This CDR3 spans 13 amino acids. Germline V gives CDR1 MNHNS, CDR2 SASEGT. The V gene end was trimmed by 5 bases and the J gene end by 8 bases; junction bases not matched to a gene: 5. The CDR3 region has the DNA TGTGCCAGCAGTACAGGGGCCGGAGGGGAGCTGTTTTTT. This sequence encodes CASSTGAGGELFF.

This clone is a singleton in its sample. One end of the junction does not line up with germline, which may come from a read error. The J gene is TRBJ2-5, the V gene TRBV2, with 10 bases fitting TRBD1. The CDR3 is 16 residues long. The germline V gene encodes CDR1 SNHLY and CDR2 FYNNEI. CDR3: CASREGTGEETGTQYF. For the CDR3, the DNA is TGTGCCAGCAGGGAAGGGACAGGGGAGGAAACGGGGACCCAGTACTTC.

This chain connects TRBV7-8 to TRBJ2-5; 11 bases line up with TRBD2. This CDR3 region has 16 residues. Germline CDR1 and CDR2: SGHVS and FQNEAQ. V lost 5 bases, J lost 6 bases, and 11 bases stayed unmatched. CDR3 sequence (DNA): TGTGCCAGCAGCGGGGAGACTAGCGGGGTGTCAAAGACCCAGTACTTC. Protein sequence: CASSGETSGVSKTQYF.

The CDR3: CASSPMTGNTEAFF. DNA for the CDR3: TGTGCCAGCAGCCCCATGACAGGTAACACTGAAGCTTTCTTT. The chain links TRBV7-2 to TRBJ1-1; D is possibly TRBD1 (6 bases). The CDR3 consists of 14 residues. V was shortened by 5 bases and J by 2 bases, with 12 bases between the two germline ends. In germline, CDR1 is SGHTA, CDR2 FQGNSA.

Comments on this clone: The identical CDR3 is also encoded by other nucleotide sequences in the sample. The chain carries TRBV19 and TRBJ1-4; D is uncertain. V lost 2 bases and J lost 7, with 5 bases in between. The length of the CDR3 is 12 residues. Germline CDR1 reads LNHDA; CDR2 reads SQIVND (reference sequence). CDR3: CASSIRGEKLFF. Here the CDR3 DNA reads TGTGCCAGTAGTATACGGGGTGAAAAACTGTTTTTT.

CDR3 DNA sequence: TGCGCCAGCAGTGAAAAGGGGCAGGGAATGCGAGAGACCCAGTACTTC. This gives the protein CASSEKGQGMRETQYF. The chain employs TRBV10-1 and TRBJ2-5, with a possible D match to TRBD1 (5 bases). Between the trimmed V and J ends, which lost 3 bases and 4 bases, there was a span of 18 bases. This CDR3 has 16 amino acids. The germline CDR1 and CDR2 sequences are WNHNN and SYGVQD (reference sequence).

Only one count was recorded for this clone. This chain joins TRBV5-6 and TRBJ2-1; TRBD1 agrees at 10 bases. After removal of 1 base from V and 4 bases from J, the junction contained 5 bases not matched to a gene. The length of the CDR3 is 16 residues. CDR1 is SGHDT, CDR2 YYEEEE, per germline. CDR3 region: CASSLTGTGVYNEQFF. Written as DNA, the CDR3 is TGTGCCAGCAGCTTGACCGGGACAGGGGTATACAATGAGCAGTTCTTC.

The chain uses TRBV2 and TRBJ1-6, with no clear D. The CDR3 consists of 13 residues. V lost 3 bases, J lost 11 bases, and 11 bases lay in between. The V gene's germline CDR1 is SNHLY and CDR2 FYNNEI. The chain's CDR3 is CASSDFPGAPLHF. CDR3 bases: TGTGCCAGCAGTGATTTCCCCGGGGCACCCCTCCACTTT.

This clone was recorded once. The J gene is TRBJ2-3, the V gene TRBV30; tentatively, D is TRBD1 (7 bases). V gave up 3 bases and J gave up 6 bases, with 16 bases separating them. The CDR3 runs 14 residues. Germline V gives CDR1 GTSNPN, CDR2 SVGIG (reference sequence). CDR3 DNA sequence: TGTGCCTGGAGGATATCAGGGGGGCGGGATACGCAGTATTTT. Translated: CAWRISGGRDTQYF.

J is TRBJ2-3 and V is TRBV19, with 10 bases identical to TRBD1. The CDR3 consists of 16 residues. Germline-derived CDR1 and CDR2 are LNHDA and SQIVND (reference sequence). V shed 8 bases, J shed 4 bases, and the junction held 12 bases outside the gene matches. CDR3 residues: CASGLGTGDFADTQYF. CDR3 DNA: TGTGCCAGTGGTCTCGGGACAGGGGATTTCGCAGATACGCAGTATTTT.

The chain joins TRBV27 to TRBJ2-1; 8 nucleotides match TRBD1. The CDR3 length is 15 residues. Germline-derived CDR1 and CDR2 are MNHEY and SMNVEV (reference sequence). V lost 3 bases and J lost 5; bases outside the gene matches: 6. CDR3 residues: CASSFQGATHNEQFF. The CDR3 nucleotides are TGTGCCAGCAGTTTTCAGGGGGCTACGCACAATGAGCAGTTCTTC.